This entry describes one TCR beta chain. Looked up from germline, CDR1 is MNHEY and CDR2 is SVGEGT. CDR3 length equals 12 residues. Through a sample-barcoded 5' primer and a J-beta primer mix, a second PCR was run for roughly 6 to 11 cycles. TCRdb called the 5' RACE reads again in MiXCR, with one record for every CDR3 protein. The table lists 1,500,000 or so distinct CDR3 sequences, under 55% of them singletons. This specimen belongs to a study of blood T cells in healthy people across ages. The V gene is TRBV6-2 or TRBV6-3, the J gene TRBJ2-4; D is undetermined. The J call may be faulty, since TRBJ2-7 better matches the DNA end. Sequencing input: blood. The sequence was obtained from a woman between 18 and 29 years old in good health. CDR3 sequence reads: CASSKPRYEQYF. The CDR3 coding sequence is TGTGCCAGCAGCAAACCCCGCTACGAGCAGTACTTC.